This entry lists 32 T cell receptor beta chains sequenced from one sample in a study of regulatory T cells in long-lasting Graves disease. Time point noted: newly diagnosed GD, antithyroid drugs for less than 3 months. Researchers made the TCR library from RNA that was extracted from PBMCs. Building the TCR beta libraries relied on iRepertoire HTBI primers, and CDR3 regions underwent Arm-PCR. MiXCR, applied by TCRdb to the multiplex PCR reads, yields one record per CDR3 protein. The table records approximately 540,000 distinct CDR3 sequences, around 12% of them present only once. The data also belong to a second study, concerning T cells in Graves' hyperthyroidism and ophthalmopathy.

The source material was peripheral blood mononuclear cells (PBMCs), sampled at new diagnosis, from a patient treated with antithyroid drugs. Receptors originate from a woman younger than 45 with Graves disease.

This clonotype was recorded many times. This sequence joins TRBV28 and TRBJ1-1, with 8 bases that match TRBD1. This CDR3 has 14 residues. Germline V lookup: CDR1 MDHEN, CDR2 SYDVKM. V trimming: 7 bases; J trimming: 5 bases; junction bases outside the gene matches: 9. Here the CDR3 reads CASNTGGKGTEAFF. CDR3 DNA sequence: TGTGCCAGCAACACAGGGGGTAAGGGAACTGAAGCTTTCTTT.

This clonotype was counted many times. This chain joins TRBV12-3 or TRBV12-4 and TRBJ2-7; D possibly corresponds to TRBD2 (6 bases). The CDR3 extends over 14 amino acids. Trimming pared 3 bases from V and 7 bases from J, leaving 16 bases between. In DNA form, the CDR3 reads TGTGCCAGCAGTTTTTTCGGAGGGGCGGGGGAGCAGTACTTC. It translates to CASSFFGGAGEQYF.

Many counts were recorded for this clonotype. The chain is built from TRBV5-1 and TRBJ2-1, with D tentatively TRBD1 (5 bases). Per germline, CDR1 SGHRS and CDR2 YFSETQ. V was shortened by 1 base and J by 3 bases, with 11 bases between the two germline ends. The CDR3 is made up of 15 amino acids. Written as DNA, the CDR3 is TGCGCCAGCAGCTTGTCCCAGGGTGACTACAATGAGCAGTTCTTC. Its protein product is CASSLSQGDYNEQFF.

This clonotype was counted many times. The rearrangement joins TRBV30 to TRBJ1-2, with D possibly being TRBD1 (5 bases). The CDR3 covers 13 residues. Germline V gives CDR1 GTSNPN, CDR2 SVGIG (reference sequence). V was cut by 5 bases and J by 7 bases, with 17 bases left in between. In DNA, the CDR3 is TGTGCCTGGGAGCCCGGAGGGGCGACTGGCTACACCTTC. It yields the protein CAWEPGGATGYTF.

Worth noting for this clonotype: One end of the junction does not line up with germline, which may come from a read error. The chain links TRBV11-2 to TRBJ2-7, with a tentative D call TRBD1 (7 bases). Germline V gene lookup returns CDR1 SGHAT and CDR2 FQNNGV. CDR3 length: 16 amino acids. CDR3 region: CASSLAPPGGTYEQCF. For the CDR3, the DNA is TGTGCCAGCAGCTTAGCTCCCCCAGGGGGGACTTACGAGCAGTGCTTC. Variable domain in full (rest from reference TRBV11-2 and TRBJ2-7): EAGVAQSPRYKIIEKRQSVAFWCNPISGHATLYWYQQILGQGPKLLIQFQNNGVVDDSQLPKDRFSAERLKGVDSTLKIQPAKLEDSAVYLCASSLAPPGGTYEQCFGPGTRLTVT.

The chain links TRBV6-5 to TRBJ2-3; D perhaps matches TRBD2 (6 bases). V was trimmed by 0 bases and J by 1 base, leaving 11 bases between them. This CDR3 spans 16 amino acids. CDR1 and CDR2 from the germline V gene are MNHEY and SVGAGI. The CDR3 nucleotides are TGTGCCAGCAGTTACTCCCCGGGAGTTGGCACAGATACGCAGTATTTT. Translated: CASSYSPGVGTDTQYF.

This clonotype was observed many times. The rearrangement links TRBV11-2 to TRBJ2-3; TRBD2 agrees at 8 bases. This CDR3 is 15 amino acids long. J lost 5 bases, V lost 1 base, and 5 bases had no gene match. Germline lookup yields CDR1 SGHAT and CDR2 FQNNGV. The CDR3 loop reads CASSLVPLAGDTQYF. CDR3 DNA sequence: TGTGCCAGCAGCTTAGTCCCCCTAGCGGGAGATACGCAGTATTTT.

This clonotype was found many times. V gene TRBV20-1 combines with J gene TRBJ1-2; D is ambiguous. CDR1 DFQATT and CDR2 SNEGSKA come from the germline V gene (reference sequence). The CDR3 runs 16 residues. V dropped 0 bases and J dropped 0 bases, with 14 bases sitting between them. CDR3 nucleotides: TGCAGTGCTAGAGATAACGTCCCAGAAGCTAACTATGGCTACACCTTC. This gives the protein CSARDNVPEANYGYTF.

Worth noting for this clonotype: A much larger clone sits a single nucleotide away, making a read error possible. The DNA for the CDR3 is TGCGCCAGCAGCCAAGGGGCACTAGCGGGAGGTCGCAATGAGCAGTCCTTC. It codes for CASSQGALAGGRNEQSF. This chain links TRBV4-1 with TRBJ2-1; 12 bases are a match to TRBD2. From germline, CDR1 is MGHRA and CDR2 YSYEKL. CDR3 length: 17 residues.

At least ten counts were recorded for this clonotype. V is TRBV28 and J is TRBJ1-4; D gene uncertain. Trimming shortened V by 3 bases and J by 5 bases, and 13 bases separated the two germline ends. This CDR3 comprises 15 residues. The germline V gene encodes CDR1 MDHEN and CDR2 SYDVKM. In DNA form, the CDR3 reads TGTGCCAGCAGTTTGGATCCCCGGACGAATGAAAAACTGTTTTTT. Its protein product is CASSLDPRTNEKLFF. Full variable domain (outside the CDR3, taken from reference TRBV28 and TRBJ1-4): DVKVTQSSRYLVKRTGEKVFLECVQDMDHENMFWYRQDPGLGLRLIYFSYDVKMKEKGDIPEGYSVSREKKERFSLILESASTNQTSMYLCASSLDPRTNEKLFFGSGTQLSVL.

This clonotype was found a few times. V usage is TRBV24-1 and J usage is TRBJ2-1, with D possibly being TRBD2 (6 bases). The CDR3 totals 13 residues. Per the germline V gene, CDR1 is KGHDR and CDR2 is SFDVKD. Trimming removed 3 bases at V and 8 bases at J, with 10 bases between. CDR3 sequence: CATSDPPGDEQFF. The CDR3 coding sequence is TGTGCCACCAGTGATCCACCGGGGGATGAGCAGTTCTTC.

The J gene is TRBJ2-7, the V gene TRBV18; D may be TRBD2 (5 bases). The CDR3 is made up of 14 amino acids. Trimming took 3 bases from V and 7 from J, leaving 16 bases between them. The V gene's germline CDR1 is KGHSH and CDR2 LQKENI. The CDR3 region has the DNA TGTGCCAGCTCACCGGGGTTCGGGATGGGGGAGCAGTACTTC. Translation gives CASSPGFGMGEQYF.

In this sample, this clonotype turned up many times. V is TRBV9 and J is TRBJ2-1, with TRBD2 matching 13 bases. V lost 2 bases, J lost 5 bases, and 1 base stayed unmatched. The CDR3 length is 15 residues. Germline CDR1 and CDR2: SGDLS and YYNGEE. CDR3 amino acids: CASSVTSGGNNEQFF. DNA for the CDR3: TGTGCCAGCAGCGTGACTAGCGGGGGGAACAATGAGCAGTTCTTC. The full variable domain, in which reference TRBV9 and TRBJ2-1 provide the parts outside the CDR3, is DSGVTQTPKHLITATGQRVTLRCSPRSGDLSVYWYQQSLDQGLQFLIQYYNGEERAKGNILERFSAQQFPDLHSELNLSSLELGDSALYFCASSVTSGGNNEQFFGPGTRLTVL.

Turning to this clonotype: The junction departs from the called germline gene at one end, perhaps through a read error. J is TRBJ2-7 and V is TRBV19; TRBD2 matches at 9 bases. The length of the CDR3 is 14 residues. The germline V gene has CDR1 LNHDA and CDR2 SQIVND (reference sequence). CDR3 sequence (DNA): TGTGCCAGTAGTATCGGGACTAGCTCCTACGAGCCGTACTTC. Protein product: CASSIGTSSYEPYF. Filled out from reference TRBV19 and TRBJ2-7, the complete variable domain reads DGGITQSPKYLFRKEGQNVTLSCEQNLNHDAMYWYRQDPGQGLRLIYYSQIVNDFQKGDIAEGYSVSREKKESFPLTVTSAQKNPTAFYLCASSIGTSSYEPYFGPGTRLTVT.

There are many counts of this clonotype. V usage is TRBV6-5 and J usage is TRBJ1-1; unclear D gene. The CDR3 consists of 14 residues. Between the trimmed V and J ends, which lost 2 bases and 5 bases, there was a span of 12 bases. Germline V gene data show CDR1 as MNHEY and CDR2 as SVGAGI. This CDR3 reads CASSYTGEATEAFF. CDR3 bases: TGTGCCAGCAGTTACACCGGGGAGGCTACTGAAGCTTTCTTT.

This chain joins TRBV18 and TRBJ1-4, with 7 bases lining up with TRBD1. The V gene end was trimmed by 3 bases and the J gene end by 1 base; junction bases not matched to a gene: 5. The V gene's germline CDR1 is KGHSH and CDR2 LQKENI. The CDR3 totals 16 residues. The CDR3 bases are TGTGCCAGCTCACCCCGGCAGGGGGTAACTAATGAAAAACTGTTTTTT. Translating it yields CASSPRQGVTNEKLFF.

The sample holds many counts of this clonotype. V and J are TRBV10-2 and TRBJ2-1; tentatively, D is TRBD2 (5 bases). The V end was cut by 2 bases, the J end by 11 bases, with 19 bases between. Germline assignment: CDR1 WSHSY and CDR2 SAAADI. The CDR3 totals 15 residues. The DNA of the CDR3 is TGCGCCAGCAGTGAGCCAGCCCTCTCTAGCTCCAAGCAGTTCTTC. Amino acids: CASSEPALSSSKQFF.

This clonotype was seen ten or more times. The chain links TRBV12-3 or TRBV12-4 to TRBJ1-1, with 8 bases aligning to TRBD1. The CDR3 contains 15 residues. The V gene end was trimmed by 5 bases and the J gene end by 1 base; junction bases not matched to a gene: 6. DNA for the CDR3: TGTGCCAGCAGTGGATGGACAGGGAGGAACACTGAAGCTTTCTTT. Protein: CASSGWTGRNTEAFF.

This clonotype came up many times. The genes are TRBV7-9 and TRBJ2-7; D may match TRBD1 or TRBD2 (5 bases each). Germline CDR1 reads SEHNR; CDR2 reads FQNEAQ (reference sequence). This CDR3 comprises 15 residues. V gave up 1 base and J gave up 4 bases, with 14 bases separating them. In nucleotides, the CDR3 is TGTGCCAGCAGCTTAGGGACGACAGCGGTTTACGAGCAGTACTTC. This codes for CASSLGTTAVYEQYF.

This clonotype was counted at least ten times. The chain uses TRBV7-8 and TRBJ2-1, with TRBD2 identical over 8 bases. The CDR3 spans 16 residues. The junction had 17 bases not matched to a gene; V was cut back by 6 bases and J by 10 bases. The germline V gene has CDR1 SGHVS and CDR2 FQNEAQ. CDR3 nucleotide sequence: TGTGCCAGCAGTAGTAGGGCGGGAGGTCCGATGATGGAGCAGTTCTTC. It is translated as CASSSRAGGPMMEQFF.

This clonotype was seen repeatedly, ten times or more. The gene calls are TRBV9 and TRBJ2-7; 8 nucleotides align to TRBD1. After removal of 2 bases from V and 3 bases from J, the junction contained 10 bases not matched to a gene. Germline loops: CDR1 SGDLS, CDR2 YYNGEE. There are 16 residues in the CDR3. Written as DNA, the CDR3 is TGTGCCAGCAGCGTTACCGGGACAGGCGGAATCTACGAGCAGTACTTC. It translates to CASSVTGTGGIYEQYF.

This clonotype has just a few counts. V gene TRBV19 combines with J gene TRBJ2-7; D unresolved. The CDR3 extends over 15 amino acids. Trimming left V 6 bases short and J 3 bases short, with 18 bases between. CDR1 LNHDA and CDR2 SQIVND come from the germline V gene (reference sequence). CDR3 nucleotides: TGTGCCAGTAGCCCCGATGGGGAAACTCTCTACGAGCAGTACTTC. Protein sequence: CASSPDGETLYEQYF.

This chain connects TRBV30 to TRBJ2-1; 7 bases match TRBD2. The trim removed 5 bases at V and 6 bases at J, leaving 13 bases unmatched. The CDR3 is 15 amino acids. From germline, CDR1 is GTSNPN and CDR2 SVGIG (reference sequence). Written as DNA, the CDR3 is TGTGCCTGGGAAAAAACAGCGGGGCGATCCAATGAGCAGTTCTTC. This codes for CAWEKTAGRSNEQFF.

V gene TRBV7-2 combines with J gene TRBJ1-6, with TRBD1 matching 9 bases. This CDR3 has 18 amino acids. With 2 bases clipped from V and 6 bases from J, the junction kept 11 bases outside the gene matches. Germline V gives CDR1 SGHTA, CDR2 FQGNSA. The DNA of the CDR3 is TGTGCCAGCAGCTTAACGGGGGCCGGGACAGGGACTAATTCACCCCTCCACTTT. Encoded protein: CASSLTGAGTGTNSPLHF.

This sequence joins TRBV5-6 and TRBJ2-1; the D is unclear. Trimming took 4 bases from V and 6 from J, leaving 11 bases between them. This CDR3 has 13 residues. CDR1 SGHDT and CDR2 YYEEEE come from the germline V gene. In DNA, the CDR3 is TGTGCCAGCAGCGTACAGAGTATCAATGAGCAGTTCTTC. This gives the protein CASSVQSINEQFF.

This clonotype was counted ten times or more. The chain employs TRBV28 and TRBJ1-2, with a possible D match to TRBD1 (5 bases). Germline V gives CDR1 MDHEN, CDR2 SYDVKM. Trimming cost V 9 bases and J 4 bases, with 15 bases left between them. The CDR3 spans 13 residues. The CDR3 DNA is TGTGCCAGTAAAGACAGCGAAGTCTATGGCTACACCTTC. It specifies CASKDSEVYGYTF.

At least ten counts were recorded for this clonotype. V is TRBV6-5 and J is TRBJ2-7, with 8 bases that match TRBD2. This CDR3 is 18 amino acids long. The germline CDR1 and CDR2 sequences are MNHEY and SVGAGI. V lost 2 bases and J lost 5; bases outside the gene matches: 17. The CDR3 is CASSYPWSSAGGLDEQYF. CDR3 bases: TGTGCCAGCAGTTACCCGTGGAGTAGCGCGGGAGGTTTGGACGAGCAGTACTTC.

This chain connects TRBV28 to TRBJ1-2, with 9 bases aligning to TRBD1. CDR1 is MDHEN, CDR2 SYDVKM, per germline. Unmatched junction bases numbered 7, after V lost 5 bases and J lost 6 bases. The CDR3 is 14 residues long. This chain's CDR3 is CASSLYRGRDGYTF. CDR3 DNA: TGTGCCAGCAGTCTCTACAGGGGGCGAGATGGCTACACCTTC.

CDR3 nucleotides: TGCAGCGAATCGTCTCGGAGTGGGTACCAAGAGACCCAGTACTTC. Residues: CSESSRSGYQETQYF. J is TRBJ2-5 and V is TRBV29-1; D uncertain. The V end was cut by 7 bases, the J end by 0 bases, with 18 bases between. CDR1 is SQVTM and CDR2 is ANQGSEA in the germline V gene. This CDR3 is 15 amino acids long.

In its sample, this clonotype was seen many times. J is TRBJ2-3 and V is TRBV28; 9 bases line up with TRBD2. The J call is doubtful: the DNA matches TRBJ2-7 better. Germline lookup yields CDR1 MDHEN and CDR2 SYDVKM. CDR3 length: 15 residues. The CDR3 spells CASSLRLAEIYEQYF. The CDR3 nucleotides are TGTGCCAGCAGTCTGCGACTAGCGGAGATCTACGAGCAGTACTTC.

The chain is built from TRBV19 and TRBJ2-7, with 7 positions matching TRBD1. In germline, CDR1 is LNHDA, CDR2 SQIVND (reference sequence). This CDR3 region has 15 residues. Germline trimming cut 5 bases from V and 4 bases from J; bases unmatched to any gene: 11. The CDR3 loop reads CASSEIGQAGYEQYF. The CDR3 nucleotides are TGTGCCAGTAGTGAAATCGGACAGGCTGGGTACGAGCAGTACTTC. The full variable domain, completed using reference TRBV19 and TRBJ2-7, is DGGITQSPKYLFRKEGQNVTLSCEQNLNHDAMYWYRQDPGQGLRLIYYSQIVNDFQKGDIAEGYSVSREKKESFPLTVTSAQKNPTAFYLCASSEIGQAGYEQYFGPGTRLTVT.

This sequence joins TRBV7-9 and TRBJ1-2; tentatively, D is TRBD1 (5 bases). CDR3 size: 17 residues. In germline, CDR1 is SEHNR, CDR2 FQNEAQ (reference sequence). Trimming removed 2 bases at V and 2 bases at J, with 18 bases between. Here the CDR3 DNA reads TGTGCCAGCAGCTTAATAAGGGGTCTTGCTCGCAACTATGGCTACACCTTC. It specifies CASSLIRGLARNYGYTF. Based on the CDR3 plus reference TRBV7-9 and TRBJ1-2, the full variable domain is DTGVSQNPRHKITKRGQNVTFRCDPISEHNRLYWYRQTLGQGPEFLTYFQNEAQLEKSRLLSDRFSAERPKGSFSTLEIQRTEQGDSAMYLCASSLIRGLARNYGYTFGSGTRLTVV.